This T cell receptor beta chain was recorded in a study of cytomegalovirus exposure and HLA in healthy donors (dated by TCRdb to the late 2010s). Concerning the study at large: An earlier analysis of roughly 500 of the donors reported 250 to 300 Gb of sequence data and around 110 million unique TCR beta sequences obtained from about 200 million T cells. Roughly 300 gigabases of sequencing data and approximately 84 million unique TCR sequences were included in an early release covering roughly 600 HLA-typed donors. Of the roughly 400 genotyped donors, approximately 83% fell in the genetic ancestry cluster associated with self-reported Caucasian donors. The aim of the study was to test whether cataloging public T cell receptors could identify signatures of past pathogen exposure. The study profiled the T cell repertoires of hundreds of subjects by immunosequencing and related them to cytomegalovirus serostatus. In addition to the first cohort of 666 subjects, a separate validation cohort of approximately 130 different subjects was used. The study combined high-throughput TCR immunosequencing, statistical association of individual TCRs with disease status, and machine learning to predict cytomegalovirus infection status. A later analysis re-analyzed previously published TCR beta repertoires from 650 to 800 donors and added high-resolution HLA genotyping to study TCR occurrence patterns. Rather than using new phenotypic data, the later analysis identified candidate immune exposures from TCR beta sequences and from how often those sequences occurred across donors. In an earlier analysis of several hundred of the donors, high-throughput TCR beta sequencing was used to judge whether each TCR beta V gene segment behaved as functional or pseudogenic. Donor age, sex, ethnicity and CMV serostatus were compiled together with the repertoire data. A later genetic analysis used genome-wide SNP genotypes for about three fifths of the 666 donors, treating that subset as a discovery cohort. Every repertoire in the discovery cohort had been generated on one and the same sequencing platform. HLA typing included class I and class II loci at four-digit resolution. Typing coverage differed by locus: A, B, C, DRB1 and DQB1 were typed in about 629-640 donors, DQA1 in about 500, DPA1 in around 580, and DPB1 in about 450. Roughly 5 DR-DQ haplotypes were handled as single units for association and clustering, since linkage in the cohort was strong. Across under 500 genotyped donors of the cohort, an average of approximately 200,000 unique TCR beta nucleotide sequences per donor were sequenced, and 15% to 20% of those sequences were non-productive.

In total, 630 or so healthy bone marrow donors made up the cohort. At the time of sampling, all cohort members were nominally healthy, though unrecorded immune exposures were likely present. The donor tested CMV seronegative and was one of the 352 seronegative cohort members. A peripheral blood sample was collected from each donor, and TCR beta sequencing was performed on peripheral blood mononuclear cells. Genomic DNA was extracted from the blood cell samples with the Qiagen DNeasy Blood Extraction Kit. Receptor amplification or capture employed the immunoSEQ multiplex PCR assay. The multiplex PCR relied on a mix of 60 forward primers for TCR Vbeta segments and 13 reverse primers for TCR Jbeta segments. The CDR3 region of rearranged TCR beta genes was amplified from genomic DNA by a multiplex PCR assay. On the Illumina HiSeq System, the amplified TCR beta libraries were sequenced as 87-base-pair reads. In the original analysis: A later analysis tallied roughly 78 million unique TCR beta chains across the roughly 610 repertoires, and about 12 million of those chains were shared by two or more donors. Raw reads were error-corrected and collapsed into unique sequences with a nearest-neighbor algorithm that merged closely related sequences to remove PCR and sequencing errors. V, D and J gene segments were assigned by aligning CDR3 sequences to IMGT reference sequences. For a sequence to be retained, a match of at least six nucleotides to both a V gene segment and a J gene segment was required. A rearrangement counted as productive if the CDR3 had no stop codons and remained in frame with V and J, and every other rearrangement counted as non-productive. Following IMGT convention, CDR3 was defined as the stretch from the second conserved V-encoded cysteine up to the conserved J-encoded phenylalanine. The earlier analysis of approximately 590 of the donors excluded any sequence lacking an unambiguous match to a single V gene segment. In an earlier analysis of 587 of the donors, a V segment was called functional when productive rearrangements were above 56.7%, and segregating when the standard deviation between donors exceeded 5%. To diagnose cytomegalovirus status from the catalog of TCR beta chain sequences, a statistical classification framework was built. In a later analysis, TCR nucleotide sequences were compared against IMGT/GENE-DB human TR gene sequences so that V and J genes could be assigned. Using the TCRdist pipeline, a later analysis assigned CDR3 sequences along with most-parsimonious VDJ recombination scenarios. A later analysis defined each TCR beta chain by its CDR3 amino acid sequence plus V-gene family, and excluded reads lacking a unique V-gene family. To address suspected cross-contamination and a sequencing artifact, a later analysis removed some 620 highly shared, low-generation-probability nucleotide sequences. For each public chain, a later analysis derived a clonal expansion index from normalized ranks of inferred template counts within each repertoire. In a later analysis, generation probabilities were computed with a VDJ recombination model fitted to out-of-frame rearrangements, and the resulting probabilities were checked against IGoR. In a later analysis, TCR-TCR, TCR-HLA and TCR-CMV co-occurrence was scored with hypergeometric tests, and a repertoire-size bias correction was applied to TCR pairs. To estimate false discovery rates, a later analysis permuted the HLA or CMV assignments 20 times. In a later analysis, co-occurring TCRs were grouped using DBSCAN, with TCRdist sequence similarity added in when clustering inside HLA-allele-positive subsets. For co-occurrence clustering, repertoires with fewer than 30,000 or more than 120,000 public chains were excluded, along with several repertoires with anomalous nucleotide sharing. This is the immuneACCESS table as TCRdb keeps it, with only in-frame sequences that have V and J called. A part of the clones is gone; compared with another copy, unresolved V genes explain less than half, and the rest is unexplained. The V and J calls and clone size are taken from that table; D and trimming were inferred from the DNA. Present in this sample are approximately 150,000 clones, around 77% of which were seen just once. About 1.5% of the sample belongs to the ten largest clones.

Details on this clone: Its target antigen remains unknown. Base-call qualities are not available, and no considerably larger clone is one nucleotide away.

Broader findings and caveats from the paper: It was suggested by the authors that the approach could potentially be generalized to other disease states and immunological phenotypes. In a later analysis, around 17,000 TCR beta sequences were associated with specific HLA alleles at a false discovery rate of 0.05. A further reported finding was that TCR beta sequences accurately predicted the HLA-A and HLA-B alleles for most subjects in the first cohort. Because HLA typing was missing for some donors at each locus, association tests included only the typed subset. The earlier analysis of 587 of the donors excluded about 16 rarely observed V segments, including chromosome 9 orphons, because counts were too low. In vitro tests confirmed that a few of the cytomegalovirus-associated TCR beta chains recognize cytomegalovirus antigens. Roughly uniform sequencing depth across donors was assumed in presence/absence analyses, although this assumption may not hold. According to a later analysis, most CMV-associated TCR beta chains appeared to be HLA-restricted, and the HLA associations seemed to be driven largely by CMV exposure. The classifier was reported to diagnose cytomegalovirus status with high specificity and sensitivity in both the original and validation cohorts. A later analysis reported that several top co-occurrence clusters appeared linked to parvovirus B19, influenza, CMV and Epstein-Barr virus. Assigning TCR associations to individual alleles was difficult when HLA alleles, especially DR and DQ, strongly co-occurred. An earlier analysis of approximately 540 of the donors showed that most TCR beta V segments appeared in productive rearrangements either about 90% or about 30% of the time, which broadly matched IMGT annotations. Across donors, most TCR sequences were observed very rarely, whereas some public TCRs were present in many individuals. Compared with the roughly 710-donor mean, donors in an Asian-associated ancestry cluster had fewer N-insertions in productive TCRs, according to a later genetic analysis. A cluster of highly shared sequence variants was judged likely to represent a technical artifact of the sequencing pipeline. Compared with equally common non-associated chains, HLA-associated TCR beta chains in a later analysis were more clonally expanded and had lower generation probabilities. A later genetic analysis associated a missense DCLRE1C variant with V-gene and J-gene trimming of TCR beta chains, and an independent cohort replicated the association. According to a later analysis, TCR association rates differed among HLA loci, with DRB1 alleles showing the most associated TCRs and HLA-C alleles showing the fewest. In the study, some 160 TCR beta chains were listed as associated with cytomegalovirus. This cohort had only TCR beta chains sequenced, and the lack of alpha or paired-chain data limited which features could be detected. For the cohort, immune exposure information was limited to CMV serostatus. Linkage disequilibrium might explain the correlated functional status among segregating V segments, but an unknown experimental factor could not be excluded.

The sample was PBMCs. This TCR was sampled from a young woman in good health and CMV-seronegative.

The DNA reads TGTGCCAGCAGTTCCCCAGCGGGAATAGCCGGGGTTTACCAAGAGACCCAGTACTTC. This gives the protein CASSSPAGIAGVYQETQYF. The chain uses TRBV28 and TRBJ2-5, with 7 bases aligning to TRBD2. Measured from the cysteine to the phenylalanine, the CDR3 is 19 residues long. Only CDR3 DNA is held: 57 bases, read in frame from base 1. CDR1 MDHEN and CDR2 SYDVKM were looked up in the germline V gene. V has 4 bases trimmed and J has 0 bases trimmed; junction bases matching no gene number 17.